A single sample gave rise to the 25 T cell receptor beta chains below, sequenced in a study of OX40 agonist ivuxolimab in advanced cancers. Sequenced by immunoSEQ multiplex PCR; TCRdb stores in-frame clones only, minus some. The table includes around 49,000 clones, approximately 87% detected once. Source: CD4+ or CD8+ T cells sorted from blood, taken in a trial of the OX40 agonist ivuxolimab. The receptors were sampled from an adult with an advanced solid tumor such as melanoma, head and neck, liver or kidney cancer.

The chain recombines TRBV7-8 with TRBJ1-2; D perhaps matches TRBD1 (5 bases). This CDR3 contains 15 residues. The germline V and J ends were trimmed by 1 base and 8 bases, with 17 bases remaining between them. Looked up from germline, CDR1 is SGHVS and CDR2 is FQNEAQ. The CDR3 region has the DNA TGTGCCAGCAGCTTAGAAGTGGAGGGCAGGACAGGCTACACCTTC. Protein sequence: CASSLEVEGRTGYTF.

The gene calls are TRBV9 and TRBJ1-6; D is uncertain. Germline assignment: CDR1 SGDLS and CDR2 YYNGEE. The CDR3 is 17 amino acids. The ends were cut back, 2 bases at V and 2 bases at J, with 14 bases in the middle. For the CDR3, the DNA is TGTGCCAGCAGCGTGGACGGTCGTCCCACCTATAATTCACCCCTCCACTTT. Translating gives CASSVDGRPTYNSPLHF.

The chain employs TRBV10-3 and TRBJ2-1; 8 bases align to TRBD2. The germline gives CDR1 ENHRY, CDR2 SYGVKD. V shed 7 bases, J shed 8 bases, and the junction held 10 bases outside the gene matches. This CDR3 comprises 14 residues. The CDR3 region is CAINRGRLSDEQFF. CDR3 DNA: TGTGCCATCAACCGCGGGAGGCTCTCAGATGAGCAGTTCTTC.

This chain connects TRBV30 to TRBJ2-7, with D possibly being TRBD1 (6 bases). The V gene lost 8 bases and the J gene lost 5 bases, with 16 bases spanning the gap. The CDR3 is made up of 12 amino acids. Germline CDR1 and CDR2: GTSNPN and SVGIG (reference sequence). This chain's CDR3 is CALTTGPHEQYF. The CDR3 region has the DNA TGTGCCCTAACGACAGGCCCGCACGAGCAGTACTTC.

The chain couples TRBV18 to TRBJ1-4, with D perhaps TRBD1 (5 bases). Germline V gene data show CDR1 as KGHSH and CDR2 as LQKENI. The CDR3 extends over 16 amino acids. V lost 3 bases and J lost 4, with 15 bases in between. The CDR3 region is CASSPRGRRDNEKLFF. As DNA, the CDR3 is TGTGCCAGCTCACCTAGGGGAAGGAGGGATAATGAAAAACTGTTTTTT.

This sequence joins TRBV14 and TRBJ2-5, with D unresolved. V was clipped by 1 base and J by 10 bases, with 7 bases between them. Germline V gene lookup returns CDR1 SGHDN and CDR2 FVKESK. The CDR3 has 11 amino acids. The chain's CDR3 is CASSQGVIQYF. Written as DNA, the CDR3 is TGTGCCAGCAGCCAAGGGGTGATCCAGTACTTC.

This sequence joins TRBV6-6 and TRBJ1-2, with no clear D. Germline V gene sequence: CDR1 MNHNY, CDR2 SVGAGI (reference sequence). This CDR3 has 13 residues. V lost 1 base to trimming and J lost 1 base, with 4 bases between them. The CDR3 nucleotides are TGTGCCAGCAGTTACTATCGTAACTATGGCTACACCTTC. Protein: CASSYYRNYGYTF.

The V and J genes are TRBV12-5 and TRBJ2-7; D remains ambiguous. Germline CDR1 reads LGHNT; CDR2 reads FRNRAP. Trimming took 1 base from V and 3 from J, leaving 13 bases between them. The CDR3 extends over 15 amino acids. The CDR3 is CASGLALGTHYEQYF. Written as DNA, the CDR3 is TGTGCTAGTGGTTTGGCCCTGGGTACCCACTACGAGCAGTACTTC.

The CDR3 sequence: CASTTTGAEAFF. The CDR3 nucleotides are TGTGCCAGCACTACTACAGGGGCTGAAGCTTTCTTT. This rearrangement joins TRBV6-5 to TRBJ1-1; 7 nucleotides agree with TRBD1. The V gene's germline CDR1 is MNHEY and CDR2 SVGAGI. V shed 7 bases, J shed 6 bases, and the junction held 5 bases outside the gene matches. The CDR3 loop spans 12 amino acids.

V is TRBV11-2 and J is TRBJ1-5; D call uncertain. Germline lookup yields CDR1 SGHAT and CDR2 FQNNGV. Trimming left V 2 bases short and J 5 bases short, with 13 bases between. This CDR3 comprises 15 residues. The CDR3, as DNA: TGTGCCAGCAGCTTACGGGCCAGCGAGCATCAGCCCCAGCATTTT. As protein: CASSLRASEHQPQHF.

The V and J genes are TRBV5-5 and TRBJ1-2; a possible D gene is TRBD1 (6 bases). V was cut by 2 bases and J by 5 bases, with 16 bases left in between. This CDR3 contains 15 residues. CDR1 is SGHKS and CDR2 is YYEKEE in the germline V gene (reference sequence). CDR3 residues: CASSLKGGFDYGYTF. In DNA, the CDR3 is TGTGCCAGCAGCTTAAAGGGGGGGTTCGATTATGGCTACACCTTC.

This clone is labeled medium-sized. The chain combines TRBV28 with TRBJ1-2; 7 nucleotides agree with TRBD1. J was trimmed by 8 bases and V by 1 base; bases with no gene match: 16. Germline CDR1 reads MDHEN; CDR2 reads SYDVKM. The CDR3 is 17 residues long. This CDR3 reads CASSLSATGTERNGYTF. The DNA for the CDR3 is TGTGCCAGCAGTTTATCCGCCACCGGGACAGAAAGGAACGGCTACACCTTC.

The chain recombines TRBV5-4 with TRBJ2-7; 11 bases are shared with TRBD1. The germline gives CDR1 SGHNT, CDR2 YYREEE (reference sequence). The CDR3 consists of 14 residues. V gave up 2 bases and J gave up 5 bases; unmatched junction bases: 3. CDR3 sequence: CASSLGTGGNEQYF. The CDR3 coding sequence is TGTGCCAGCAGCTTAGGGACAGGGGGTAACGAGCAGTACTTC.

The CDR3 spells CASSSDYGYTF. The CDR3 nucleotides are TGTGCCAGCAGCTCCGACTATGGCTACACCTTC. The rearrangement uses TRBV7-2 and TRBJ1-2; D is unresolved. With 4 bases removed from V and 3 bases from J, the gap between germline ends came to 3 bases. The CDR3 covers 11 residues. The germline V gene has CDR1 SGHTA and CDR2 FQGNSA.

For this clone: This could be a read error, since a much larger clone is one nucleotide away. The chain employs TRBV5-1 and TRBJ2-5, with D hard to call. The CDR3 runs to 11 residues. Germline CDR1 SGHRS, CDR2 YFSETQ. V was clipped by 1 base and J by 5 bases, with 3 bases between them. The CDR3: CASSLTETQYF. The CDR3 DNA follows: TGCGCCAGCAGCTTGACGGAGACCCAGTACTTC.

This clone was recorded only once. J is TRBJ2-7 and V is TRBV5-1, with 8 bases matching TRBD1. CDR1 is SGHRS and CDR2 is YFSETQ in the germline V gene. This CDR3 has 12 amino acids. Trimming took 5 bases from V and 4 from J; bases not matched to a gene: 2. CDR3 loop: CASSWTGYEQYF. The CDR3 coding sequence is TGCGCCAGCAGTTGGACAGGGTACGAGCAGTACTTC.

The V call is TRBV4-1, the J call TRBJ2-2; 13 positions match TRBD2. The germline V gene encodes CDR1 MGHRA and CDR2 YSYEKL. The J segment lost 3 bases and the V segment lost 2 bases, leaving 6 bases of the junction unmatched. CDR3 length equals 18 residues. The CDR3 region is CASSQRTSGGGDTGELFF. Written as DNA, the CDR3 is TGCGCCAGCAGCCAAAGGACTAGCGGGGGAGGAGACACCGGGGAGCTGTTTTTT.

This clone was detected only a few times. The V gene is TRBV6-6, the J gene TRBJ1-5; D uncertain. From germline, CDR1 is MNHNY and CDR2 SVGAGI (reference sequence). CDR3 length: 16 amino acids. V was cut by 1 base and J by 5 bases, with 15 bases left in between. As DNA, the CDR3 is TGTGCCAGCAGTTACTATCCGAGCAGTCCTGATCAGCCCCAGCATTTT. Translated, it gives CASSYYPSSPDQPQHF.

This clone was counted once. The J gene is TRBJ2-2, the V gene TRBV4-1; D gene unclear. The V gene's germline CDR1 is MGHRA and CDR2 YSYEKL. This CDR3 is built from 15 residues. V lost 1 base and J 7 bases, leaving 13 bases between the germline ends. CDR3 sequence (DNA): TGCGCCAGCAGCCAAGTCGGTTTGTGGGACGGGGAGCTGTTTTTT. Translated, it gives CASSQVGLWDGELFF.

The genes are TRBV5-6 and TRBJ2-7; the match to TRBD2 covers 7 bases. There are 14 residues in the CDR3. The germline V gene has CDR1 SGHDT and CDR2 YYEEEE. The ends lost 4 bases at V and 0 bases at J; junction bases unmatched: 4. CDR3 protein: CASSGGGSSYEQYF. In DNA form, the CDR3 reads TGTGCCAGCAGCGGCGGCGGGAGCTCCTACGAGCAGTACTTC.

The chain carries TRBV4-3 and TRBJ1-2; no firm D call. V was trimmed by 1 base and J by 4 bases, leaving 10 bases between them. The V gene's germline CDR1 is LGHNA and CDR2 YSLEER. The CDR3 loop spans 14 amino acids. The DNA for the CDR3 is TGCGCCAGCAGCCAAGTAATCGGAAGCTATGGCTACACCTTC. Translating gives CASSQVIGSYGYTF.

The V call is TRBV4-3, the J call TRBJ1-1; D gene unclear. The CDR3 spans 15 residues. In germline, CDR1 is LGHNA, CDR2 YSLEER. V shed 0 bases and J shed 1 base, with 9 bases lying between them. In nucleotides, the CDR3 is TGCGCCAGCAGCCAAGATCGAGGGTGGAACACTGAAGCTTTCTTT. Protein: CASSQDRGWNTEAFF.

The gene calls are TRBV4-1 and TRBJ2-7; 9 bases are a match to TRBD2. In germline, CDR1 is MGHRA, CDR2 YSYEKL. The CDR3 is 16 amino acids. The V segment lost 4 bases and the J segment 2 bases; nucleotides outside the gene matches: 9. CDR3 bases: TGCGCCAGCAGCCCCTTTGACTCTAGCGGGACCTACGAGCAGTACTTC. Encoded protein: CASSPFDSSGTYEQYF.

Only one count was recorded for this clone. The V and J genes are TRBV4-3 and TRBJ2-1, with a weak D call TRBD1 (5 bases). Trimming removed 0 bases at V and 4 bases at J, with 16 bases between. Germline V gene sequence: CDR1 LGHNA, CDR2 YSLEER. CDR3 length: 17 amino acids. The CDR3 coding sequence is TGCGCCAGCAGCCAAGAAAGAGGCTTGACAGCATACAATGAGCAGTTCTTC. Protein: CASSQERGLTAYNEQFF.

The chain couples TRBV6-5 to TRBJ1-2, with a tentative D call TRBD1 (5 bases). Germline values: CDR1 MNHEY, CDR2 SVGAGI. This CDR3 has 14 amino acids. Trimming took off 5 bases at V and 5 bases at J, with 15 bases between the two ends. The CDR3 DNA follows: TGTGCCAGCAGTGAGTCGGGGGGAGGTTATGGCTACACCTTC. Translated: CASSESGGGYGYTF.